These 25 T cell receptor beta chains originate from one sample sequenced in a study of shared clonotypes between healthy human individuals. The method was immunoSEQ multiplex PCR; TCRdb's version includes in-frame clones alone and lacks a portion of them. The sample consists of 2 million to 3 million clones, approximately 93% of them appearing once. Sequenced: naive CD4+ T cells from PBMCs. Subset: CD45RA+ positively selected. These receptors were taken from a man between 18 and 35 years old in good health. Some clones in this sample may be carry-over from other donors' samples.

The CDR3 sequence is CASSFWGDLDNEQFF. DNA for the CDR3: TGTGCCAGCAGTTTCTGGGGGGACTTAGACAATGAGCAGTTCTTC. The J gene is TRBJ2-1, the V gene TRBV27; TRBD2 might be the D (6 bases). Germline V gene sequence: CDR1 MNHEY, CDR2 SMNVEV (reference sequence). V lost 3 bases to trimming and J lost 5 bases, with 14 bases between them. The CDR3 consists of 15 residues.

On this clone: The junction shows a germline mismatch at one end, possibly a read error. The CDR3 nucleotides are TGTGCCAGCAGCGATATCGAAACCACGTCGGACTTC. Translation: CASSDIETTSDF. This chain connects TRBV5-8 to TRBJ2-7; D gene unclear. Germline assignment: CDR1 SGHTS and CDR2 YDEGEE. CDR3 length equals 12 residues.

Comment on this clone: Other DNA sequences in this specimen translate into the identical CDR3. This chain connects TRBV5-1 to TRBJ2-7; TRBD2 is a possible D gene (5 bases). This CDR3 contains 13 residues. Germline V lookup: CDR1 SGHRS, CDR2 YFSETQ. Deletions cut 0 bases from V and 4 bases from J, with 8 bases between. Written as DNA, the CDR3 is TGCGCCAGCAGCTTGGACCGGACTTACGAGCAGTACTTC. Its protein product is CASSLDRTYEQYF.

V and J are TRBV11-2 and TRBJ2-7, with 11 bases aligning to TRBD2. V shed 1 base, J shed 7 bases, and the junction held 6 bases outside the gene matches. The length of the CDR3 is 15 residues. Looked up from germline, CDR1 is SGHAT and CDR2 is FQNNGV. The CDR3 reads CASSLARLAGNEQYF. The DNA for the CDR3 is TGTGCCAGCAGCTTAGCGCGACTAGCGGGGAATGAGCAGTACTTC.

This clone was seen once. The J gene is TRBJ1-2, the V gene TRBV27; possible D gene TRBD1, 5 bases. The CDR3 loop spans 14 amino acids. The germline V and J ends were trimmed by 6 bases and 3 bases, with 14 bases remaining between them. Germline CDR1 MNHEY, CDR2 SMNVEV (reference sequence). The CDR3 sequence: CASRRMGTDYGYTF. Here the CDR3 DNA reads TGTGCCAGCAGGAGGATGGGGACGGACTATGGCTACACCTTC.

The genes are TRBV6-1 and TRBJ2-1, with 11 bases lining up with TRBD2. This CDR3 comprises 14 residues. Germline V lookup: CDR1 MNHNS, CDR2 SASEGT. V lost 6 bases, J lost 4 bases, and 2 bases stayed unmatched. The CDR3: CASSLAGGYNEQFF. The CDR3, as DNA: TGTGCCAGCAGCTTAGCGGGAGGGTACAATGAGCAGTTCTTC.

The chain couples TRBV4-2 to TRBJ1-5, with 8 bases identical to TRBD1. The V gene end was trimmed by 5 bases and the J gene end by 6 bases; junction bases not matched to a gene: 9. The CDR3 length is 15 residues. The V gene's germline CDR1 is LGHNA and CDR2 YNFKEQ. CDR3: CASSLWTGQGQPQHF. The DNA of the CDR3 is TGTGCCAGCAGCTTGTGGACAGGGCAAGGTCAGCCCCAGCATTTT.

The chain couples TRBV9 to TRBJ2-1; no reliable D call. The CDR3 runs to 17 residues. Germline CDR1 is SGDLS and CDR2 is YYNGEE. V was trimmed by 4 bases and J by 4 bases, leaving 21 bases between them. CDR3 loop: CASSPQLTPPSYNEQFF. CDR3 DNA sequence: TGTGCCAGCAGCCCGCAACTGACACCTCCTTCTTACAATGAGCAGTTCTTC. Complete variable domain (other parts from reference TRBV9 and TRBJ2-1): DSGVTQTPKHLITATGQRVTLRCSPRSGDLSVYWYQQSLDQGLQFLIQYYNGEERAKGNILERFSAQQFPDLHSELNLSSLELGDSALYFCASSPQLTPPSYNEQFFGPGTRLTVL.

This clone came up once. This chain joins TRBV18 and TRBJ2-3, with 7 bases identical to TRBD2. CDR3 size: 17 residues. Germline V gene lookup returns CDR1 KGHSH and CDR2 LQKENI. V lost 6 bases and J lost 3; bases outside the gene matches: 15. The CDR3 here is CASSPGWRELFTDTQYF. In nucleotides, the CDR3 is TGTGCCAGCTCCCCCGGATGGCGGGAGTTGTTTACAGATACGCAGTATTTT. The full variable domain, completed using reference TRBV18 and TRBJ2-3, is NAGVMQNPRHLVRRRGQEARLRCSPMKGHSHVYWYRQLPEEGLKFMVYLQKENIIDESGMPKERFSAEFPKEGPSILRIQQVVRGDSAAYFCASSPGWRELFTDTQYFGPGTRLTVL.

This clone was found once. V and J are TRBV25-1 and TRBJ2-3; TRBD2 aligns across 10 bases. Trimming cost V 6 bases and J 5 bases; bases outside gene matches: 11. Germline assignment: CDR1 MGHDK and CDR2 SYGVNS. The length of the CDR3 is 16 residues. CDR3 sequence: CASSPSGRAVGDTQYF. In DNA form, the CDR3 reads TGTGCCAGCAGCCCCAGCGGGAGGGCGGTTGGAGATACGCAGTATTTT.

This rearrangement joins TRBV5-1 to TRBJ1-1; tentatively, D is TRBD1 (5 bases). The CDR3 loop spans 16 amino acids. Trimming removed 4 bases from V and 1 base from J, with 17 bases in between. Germline V gene sequence: CDR1 SGHRS, CDR2 YFSETQ. For the CDR3, the DNA is TGCGCCAGCAGCCCTCAGGGCCCTACTCAGAACACTGAAGCTTTCTTT. It translates to CASSPQGPTQNTEAFF.

V is TRBV6-6 and J is TRBJ1-5; D is uncertain. Trimming cost V 2 bases and J 5 bases, with 16 bases left between them. CDR1 and CDR2 (germline): MNHNY, SVGAGI (reference sequence). This CDR3 region has 16 residues. The CDR3 nucleotides read TGTGCCAGCAGTTACCCCCTAGGGAGGGAAGATCAGCCCCAGCATTTT. Protein sequence: CASSYPLGREDQPQHF.

The chain carries TRBV27 and TRBJ2-5; no firm D call. The length of the CDR3 is 14 residues. From germline, CDR1 is MNHEY and CDR2 SMNVEV (reference sequence). Trimming removed 5 bases from V and 1 base from J, with 11 bases in between. CDR3 protein: CASSPIYLQETQYF. CDR3 in DNA: TGTGCCAGCAGTCCCATTTACCTCCAAGAGACCCAGTACTTC.

V and J are TRBV7-8 and TRBJ1-1; 7 nucleotides line up with TRBD1. V shed 9 bases and J 1 base; nucleotides not matched to a gene: 11. Germline V gene lookup returns CDR1 SGHVS and CDR2 FQNEAQ. The CDR3 is made up of 15 amino acids. The CDR3 is CASKPGGQRNTEAFF. In DNA, the CDR3 is TGTGCCAGTAAACCCGGGGGACAGCGGAACACTGAAGCTTTCTTT. Combining the CDR3 with reference TRBV7-8 and TRBJ1-1 gives the whole variable domain GAGVSQSPRYKVAKRGQDVALRCDPISGHVSLFWYQQALGQGPEFLTYFQNEAQLDKSGLPSDRFFAERPEGSVSTLKIQRTQQEDSAVYLCASKPGGQRNTEAFFGQGTRLTVV.

A single count supports this clone. This chain uses TRBV7-3 with TRBJ2-2; 7 bases are shared with TRBD2. This CDR3 is 16 amino acids long. Trimming removed 6 bases from V and 0 bases from J; junction bases left unmatched: 7. Germline V CDR1 and CDR2: SGHTA, FQGTGA. The CDR3 reads CASSPPGGTNTGELFF. In DNA form, the CDR3 reads TGTGCCAGCAGTCCCCCGGGAGGCACGAACACCGGGGAGCTGTTTTTT.

This chain connects TRBV7-9 to TRBJ2-2; D may match TRBD1 or TRBD2 (5 bases each). This CDR3 has 16 residues. V was clipped by 5 bases and J by 0 bases, with 13 bases between them. Germline loops: CDR1 SEHNR, CDR2 FQNEAQ (reference sequence). CDR3 DNA sequence: TGTGCCAGCAGCCGGGGCTCACTAGCGAACACCGGGGAGCTGTTTTTT. This codes for CASSRGSLANTGELFF.

The chain has TRBV27 and TRBJ2-5, with 9 bases that match TRBD2. This CDR3 is built from 14 residues. Germline values: CDR1 MNHEY, CDR2 SMNVEV (reference sequence). The trim removed 6 bases at V and 1 base at J, leaving 3 bases unmatched. CDR3 protein: CASSAGGAQETQYF. CDR3 nucleotides: TGTGCCAGCAGCGCGGGGGGGGCCCAAGAGACCCAGTACTTC.

The chain carries TRBV7-2 and TRBJ1-2; D might be TRBD1 (6 bases). This CDR3 is built from 14 residues. CDR1 and CDR2 from the germline V gene are SGHTA and FQGNSA. The V gene lost 1 base and the J gene lost 7 bases, with 13 bases spanning the gap. In DNA form, the CDR3 reads TGTGCCAGCAGCTTAGATCAGGGGCTTGGTGGCTACACCTTC. Protein sequence: CASSLDQGLGGYTF.

As DNA, the CDR3 is TGTGCCAGCAGCTTAGGGATGGGGGACCAGCCCCAGCATTTT. This encodes CASSLGMGDQPQHF. The rearrangement uses TRBV11-2 and TRBJ1-5; a possible D gene is TRBD1 (5 bases). The CDR3 extends over 14 amino acids. Germline CDR1 and CDR2: SGHAT and FQNNGV. The germline V and J ends were trimmed by 1 base and 7 bases, with 11 bases remaining between them.

The chain carries TRBV4-3 and TRBJ2-7; D uncertain. From germline, CDR1 is LGHNA and CDR2 YSLEER. V lost 0 bases and J lost 5, with 11 bases in between. This CDR3 has 14 amino acids. The CDR3 DNA reads TGCGCCAGCAGCCAAGATCGAACTGTAGACGAGCAGTACTTC. Translation: CASSQDRTVDEQYF.

The genes are TRBV28 and TRBJ2-7; D remains unclear. This CDR3 comprises 8 residues. Trimming left V 8 bases short and J 6 bases short, with 2 bases between. CDR1 is MDHEN and CDR2 is SYDVKM in the germline V gene. The CDR3 DNA reads TGTGCCAGCTGCGAGCAGTACTTC. It codes for CASCEQYF.

This chain joins TRBV7-2 and TRBJ1-1, with D possibly matching TRBD1 (5 bases). The ends were cut back, 5 bases at V and 0 bases at J, with 13 bases in the middle. This CDR3 region has 15 residues. CDR1 and CDR2 from the germline V gene are SGHTA and FQGNSA. The CDR3 reads CASSVFREMNTEAFF. The CDR3 nucleotides read TGTGCCAGCAGCGTATTCAGGGAGATGAACACTGAAGCTTTCTTT.

The J gene is TRBJ2-7, the V gene TRBV5-1, with D unclear. V lost 4 bases and J lost 10, with 21 bases in between. CDR1 and CDR2 from the germline V gene are SGHRS and YFSETQ. The CDR3 contains 14 residues. As DNA, the CDR3 is TGCGCCAGCAGCCATACGAAGATCGCAGGTCTTCAGTACTTC. Amino acid sequence: CASSHTKIAGLQYF.

The J gene is TRBJ1-5, the V gene TRBV25-1, with no clear D. Germline V gene sequence: CDR1 MGHDK, CDR2 SYGVNS. V lost 0 bases and J lost 1, with 4 bases in between. The CDR3 sequence is 14 residues long. For the CDR3, the DNA is TGTGCCAGCAGTGAATATAGGAGCAATCAGCCCCAGCATTTT. Translated: CASSEYRSNQPQHF.

V and J are TRBV6-5 and TRBJ2-3; 7 bases match TRBD2. Germline CDR1 MNHEY, CDR2 SVGAGI. CDR3 length equals 16 residues. With V trimmed by 0 bases and J by 5 bases, 8 bases remained unmatched. As DNA, the CDR3 is TGTGCCAGCAGTTACTCCCCGTTCGGGAGGAAAGATACGCAGTATTTT. The encoded protein is CASSYSPFGRKDTQYF.